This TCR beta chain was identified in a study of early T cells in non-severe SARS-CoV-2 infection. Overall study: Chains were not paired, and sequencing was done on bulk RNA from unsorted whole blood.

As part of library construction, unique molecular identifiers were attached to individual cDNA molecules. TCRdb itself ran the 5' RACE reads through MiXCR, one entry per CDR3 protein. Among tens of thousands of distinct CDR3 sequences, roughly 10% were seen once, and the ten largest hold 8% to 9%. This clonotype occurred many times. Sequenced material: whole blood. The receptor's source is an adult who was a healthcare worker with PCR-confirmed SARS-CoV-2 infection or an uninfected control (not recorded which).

The CDR3 nucleotides read TGTGCCAGCTCACGGACGGCCTCCTACAATGAGCAGTTCTTC. Translated, it gives CASSRTASYNEQFF. The chain employs TRBV18 and TRBJ2-1, with unresolved D. The V gene lost 4 bases and the J gene lost 0 bases, with 7 bases spanning the gap. This CDR3 region has 14 residues. Germline loops: CDR1 KGHSH, CDR2 LQKENI.